This passage covers 4 T cell receptor beta chains from one sample sequenced in a study of tumor T cells in aggressive B-cell lymphoma. TCRdb's table, derived via immunoSEQ multiplex PCR, lists solely in-frame clones and lacks some. The sample yields about 3,100 clones, around 87% seen once. The sample taken for sequencing was tumor tissue. These receptors were taken from an adult with diffuse large B cell lymphoma.

This clone was observed a single time. The V call is TRBV30, the J call TRBJ1-6; the match to TRBD1 covers 11 bases. Trimming removed 2 bases from V and 10 bases from J; junction bases left unmatched: 4. CDR3 length: 14 amino acids. Germline V gene sequence: CDR1 GTSNPN, CDR2 SVGIG (reference sequence). CDR3 region: CAWSRTGGRSPLHF. The CDR3 region has the DNA TGTGCCTGGAGTAGGACAGGGGGCCGATCACCCCTCCACTTT.

The rearrangement links TRBV18 to TRBJ1-3, with D perhaps TRBD1 (6 bases). CDR3 size: 14 residues. V was trimmed by 5 bases and J by 11 bases, leaving 19 bases between them. Germline CDR1 reads KGHSH; CDR2 reads LQKENI. DNA for the CDR3: TGTGCCAGCTCAACCTCGGGACAAAACGGCGCCATATATTTT. Translated: CASSTSGQNGAIYF.

The CDR3 coding sequence is TGTGCCTGGAGGGACCCCCGCGGAGCGGGTGAAAAACTGTTTTTT. Amino acids: CAWRDPRGAGEKLFF. The V and J genes are TRBV30 and TRBJ1-4; D is ambiguous. V shed 3 bases and J shed 7 bases, with 18 bases lying between them. Germline CDR1 reads GTSNPN; CDR2 reads SVGIG (reference sequence). The CDR3 sequence is 15 residues long.

This chain connects TRBV2 to TRBJ1-1; no clear D. This CDR3 is 14 amino acids long. The germline V and J ends were trimmed by 6 bases and 1 base, with 12 bases remaining between them. CDR1 and CDR2 from the germline V gene are SNHLY and FYNNEI. CDR3 loop: CASRPGFQNTEAFF. The CDR3 DNA sequence: TGTGCCAGCAGACCGGGTTTCCAGAACACTGAAGCTTTCTTT.